This T cell receptor beta chain was captured in a study of cytomegalovirus exposure and HLA in healthy donors. Broader study findings: According to a subsequent analysis, TCR clusters identified in the first cohort showed a tendency to co-occur across the 110 or so validation repertoires.

The V end lost 5 bases, the J end lost 3 bases, and 15 bases lay between the germline ends. CDR1 and CDR2 (germline): SGHRS, YFSETQ. This CDR3 region has 15 residues. The donors were part of the approximately 130-subject validation cohort, which stood apart from the roughly 670-subject first cohort. Clones were sequenced by immunoSEQ multiplex PCR, and TCRdb holds only the in-frame ones, with some missing. The table records under 100,000 clones, 90% to 95% of them present only once. Turning to this clone: The antigen is unknown.

This receptor was taken from a woman aged 18-30 years in good health and CMV-seronegative. The sample consisted of PBMCs. The V gene is TRBV5-1, the J gene TRBJ2-1; maybe TRBD2 (6 bases). Written as DNA, the CDR3 is TGCGCCAGCAGAGCCGGGACTTCAAGCTACAATGAGCAGTTCTTC. It codes for CASRAGTSSYNEQFF.